One sample yielded the 22 T cell receptor beta chains listed below, sequenced in a study of cytomegalovirus exposure and HLA in healthy donors. Amplification used 60 Vbeta primers and 13 Jbeta primers. The protocol was immunoSEQ multiplex PCR, while the TCRdb copy is restricted to in-frame clones and leaves out a portion. The table shows 200,000 to 250,000 clones, with approximately 84% occurring only once. The source material was PBMCs. The receptors here all came from a woman between 40 and 55 years old in good health and CMV-seronegative.

As for this clone: This sample also contains other DNA sequences that code for the same CDR3. V is TRBV15 and J is TRBJ2-7; 7 positions match TRBD2. The V gene's germline CDR1 is LNHNV and CDR2 YYDKDF (reference sequence). V dropped 8 bases and J dropped 3; count of bases not matched to a gene: 7. The CDR3 runs to 13 residues. The chain's CDR3 is CATSRTGGYEQYF. CDR3 sequence (DNA): TGTGCCACCTCCCGGACGGGGGGCTACGAGCAGTACTTC. Combining the CDR3 with reference TRBV15 and TRBJ2-7 gives the whole variable domain DAMVIQNPRYQVTQFGKPVTLSCSQTLNHNVMYWYQQKSSQAPKLLFHYYDKDFNNEADTPDNFQSRRPNTSFCFLDIRSPGLGDTAMYLCATSRTGGYEQYFGPGTRLTVT.

The chain couples TRBV10-3 to TRBJ1-5; 7 nucleotides line up with TRBD1. The CDR3 sequence is 15 residues long. V was pared by 0 bases and J by 2 bases, with 1 base of the junction left unmatched. In germline, CDR1 is ENHRY, CDR2 SYGVKD. CDR3: CAISESTGRNQPQHF. CDR3 coding DNA: TGTGCCATCAGTGAGTCGACAGGGCGCAATCAGCCCCAGCATTTT.

With regard to this clone: The junction departs from the called germline gene at one end, perhaps through a read error. The chain joins TRBV7-2 to TRBJ2-3; 10 nucleotides line up with TRBD2. The germline gives CDR1 SGHTA, CDR2 FQGNSA. The CDR3 runs to 14 residues. In DNA form, the CDR3 reads TGTGCCAGCAGCGCCCCCCGGGGAGGGACTAGCGCCCGTTTT. Protein: CASSAPRGGTSARF.

The rearrangement uses TRBV13 and TRBJ2-1; the match to TRBD1 covers 7 bases. Germline CDR1 and CDR2: PRHDT and FYEKMQ (reference sequence). V shed 5 bases, J shed 3 bases, and the junction held 7 bases outside the gene matches. The CDR3 contains 15 residues. Written as DNA, the CDR3 is TGTGCCAGCAGCGTCTCCAACAGGGGCTACAATGAGCAGTTCTTC. It translates to CASSVSNRGYNEQFF.

The chain recombines TRBV18 with TRBJ2-1, with 7 nucleotides matching TRBD1. From germline, CDR1 is KGHSH and CDR2 LQKENI. The CDR3 runs 16 residues. Trimming removed 6 bases from V and 3 bases from J; junction bases left unmatched: 11. For the CDR3, the DNA is TGTGCCAGCTCTCAGGCCGGGACAGCCATCTACAATGAGCAGTTCTTC. As protein: CASSQAGTAIYNEQFF. Filled out from reference TRBV18 and TRBJ2-1, the complete variable domain reads NAGVMQNPRHLVRRRGQEARLRCSPMKGHSHVYWYRQLPEEGLKFMVYLQKENIIDESGMPKERFSAEFPKEGPSILRIQQVVRGDSAAYFCASSQAGTAIYNEQFFGPGTRLTVL.

The chain combines TRBV2 with TRBJ2-2; D perhaps matches TRBD1 (6 bases). The CDR3 extends over 15 amino acids. The V end was cut by 6 bases, the J end by 1 base, with 12 bases between. Germline V gene sequence: CDR1 SNHLY, CDR2 FYNNEI. CDR3 residues: CASRRTALNTGELFF. CDR3 in DNA: TGTGCCAGCAGGAGGACAGCTCTGAACACCGGGGAGCTGTTTTTT. The full variable domain, completed using reference TRBV2 and TRBJ2-2, is EPEVTQTPSHQVTQMGQEVILRCVPISNHLYFYWYRQILGQKVEFLVSFYNNEISEKSEIFDDQFSVERPDGSNFTLKIRSTKLEDSAMYFCASRRTALNTGELFFGEGSRLTVL.

To note about this clone: Within the sample, other DNA sequences also encode this same CDR3. The chain is built from TRBV28 and TRBJ2-7; 8 bases are shared with TRBD1. Germline V lookup: CDR1 MDHEN, CDR2 SYDVKM. The CDR3 contains 14 residues. V lost 6 bases, J lost 2 bases, and 6 bases stayed unmatched. CDR3 sequence (DNA): TGTGCCAGCAGGCGACAGGGGCCGACCTACGAGCAGTACTTC. Encoded protein: CASRRQGPTYEQYF. Based on the CDR3 plus reference TRBV28 and TRBJ2-7, the full variable domain is DVKVTQSSRYLVKRTGEKVFLECVQDMDHENMFWYRQDPGLGLRLIYFSYDVKMKEKGDIPEGYSVSREKKERFSLILESASTNQTSMYLCASRRQGPTYEQYFGPGTRLTVT.

The V call is TRBV28, the J call TRBJ2-7; TRBD1 agrees at 9 bases. Germline values: CDR1 MDHEN, CDR2 SYDVKM. The CDR3 extends over 15 amino acids. The V and J ends lost 2 bases and 5 bases, in that order; junction bases with no gene match: 7. The CDR3 reads CASSLTDRGINEQYF. DNA of the CDR3: TGTGCCAGCAGTTTAACCGACAGGGGGATCAACGAGCAGTACTTC.

The chain employs TRBV7-2 and TRBJ2-2; weak D call: TRBD2 (6 bases). Trimming took 5 bases from V and 5 from J, leaving 18 bases between them. Germline assignment: CDR1 SGHTA and CDR2 FQGNSA. The CDR3 is made up of 16 amino acids. The CDR3 DNA reads as TGTGCCAGCAGCCTACTTCAAGCGGGTGGGACCGGGGAGCTGTTTTTT. It is translated as CASSLLQAGGTGELFF.

This chain joins TRBV7-2 and TRBJ2-7; maybe TRBD1 (5 bases). The CDR3 runs 14 residues. Germline V gene lookup returns CDR1 SGHTA and CDR2 FQGNSA. V shed 2 bases and J shed 3 bases, with 11 bases lying between them. DNA for the CDR3: TGTGCCAGCAGCTTACGTCAGGGATACTACGAGCAGTACTTC. It is translated as CASSLRQGYYEQYF.

The V and J genes are TRBV4-1 and TRBJ2-3; D remains ambiguous. Germline CDR1 reads MGHRA; CDR2 reads YSYEKL. The CDR3 sequence is 14 residues long. V gave up 3 bases and J gave up 1 base, with 8 bases separating them. CDR3 residues: CASSHLPGTDTQYF. The CDR3 DNA follows: TGCGCCAGCAGCCATCTTCCGGGCACAGATACGCAGTATTTT.

This chain connects TRBV5-1 to TRBJ2-2; perhaps TRBD2 as D (6 bases). V was cut by 4 bases and J by 1 base, with 11 bases left in between. The germline V gene encodes CDR1 SGHRS and CDR2 YFSETQ. The CDR3 contains 15 residues. CDR3 in DNA: TGCGCCAGCAGCCGCGGGACCCTGAACACCGGGGAGCTGTTTTTT. It encodes CASSRGTLNTGELFF.

This rearrangement joins TRBV30 to TRBJ1-2, with 7 bases matching TRBD1. The germline V gene encodes CDR1 GTSNPN and CDR2 SVGIG (reference sequence). The CDR3 runs 13 residues. The V segment lost 2 bases and the J segment 6 bases; nucleotides outside the gene matches: 6. This chain's CDR3 is CAWSPGTANGYTF. The CDR3 DNA is TGTGCCTGGAGTCCCGGGACAGCGAATGGCTACACCTTC. The complete variable domain, with remaining parts taken from reference TRBV30 and TRBJ1-2, reads SQTIHQWPATLVQPVGSPLSLECTVEGTSNPNLYWYRQAAGRGLQLLFYSVGIGQISSEVPQNLSASRPQDRQFILSSKKLLLSDSGFYLCAWSPGTANGYTFGSGTRLTVV.

The chain is built from TRBV30 and TRBJ2-3; 10 bases fit TRBD2. The V gene end was trimmed by 0 bases and the J gene end by 3 bases; junction bases not matched to a gene: 3. The CDR3 runs 15 residues. Germline values: CDR1 GTSNPN, CDR2 SVGIG (reference sequence). The CDR3 region has the DNA TGTGCCTGGAGTGTGTCTAGCGGGGGAACAGATACGCAGTATTTT. It codes for CAWSVSSGGTDTQYF.

The chain employs TRBV7-3 and TRBJ2-7; possible D gene TRBD1, 5 bases. The germline V gene encodes CDR1 SGHTA and CDR2 FQGTGA. V gave up 5 bases and J gave up 3 bases, with 17 bases separating them. The CDR3 contains 15 residues. In DNA, the CDR3 is TGTGCCAGCAGCCCGAGAATAGGGGATGGCTACGAGCAGTACTTC. This codes for CASSPRIGDGYEQYF.

The chain recombines TRBV2 with TRBJ1-6, with D perhaps TRBD1 (5 bases). This CDR3 has 15 residues. Per the germline V gene, CDR1 is SNHLY and CDR2 is FYNNEI. Trimming stripped 10 bases from V and 5 bases from J, with 18 bases between. CDR3 coding DNA: TGTGCCACCCTACGGAGGGGCCCTGATAATTCACCCCTCCACTTT. This gives the protein CATLRRGPDNSPLHF. The variable domain in full, with the rest retrieved from reference TRBV2 and TRBJ1-6, is EPEVTQTPSHQVTQMGQEVILRCVPISNHLYFYWYRQILGQKVEFLVSFYNNEISEKSEIFDDQFSVERPDGSNFTLKIRSTKLEDSAMYFCATLRRGPDNSPLHFGNGTRLTVT.

This chain uses TRBV5-6 with TRBJ2-7; a possible D gene is TRBD2 (6 bases). V was shortened by 4 bases and J by 3 bases, with 20 bases between the two germline ends. The CDR3 is made up of 16 amino acids. Germline lookup yields CDR1 SGHDT and CDR2 YYEEEE. For the CDR3, the DNA is TGTGCCAGCAGCCCCGCGACGGGGGTCCCGGACTACGAGCAGTACTTC. The encoded protein is CASSPATGVPDYEQYF.

The V call is TRBV10-2, the J call TRBJ1-1; tentative D call: TRBD1 (5 bases). Germline V gene lookup returns CDR1 WSHSY and CDR2 SAAADI. Between the trimmed V and J ends, which lost 7 bases and 5 bases, there was a span of 17 bases. This CDR3 is built from 14 residues. The CDR3 nucleotides read TGCGCCAGCATTAAGAGTGTTGGGGGGACTGAAGCTTTCTTT. The encoded protein is CASIKSVGGTEAFF.

This clone was recorded only once. This chain connects TRBV7-9 to TRBJ1-1, with 8 bases matching TRBD1. Trimming at V came to 5 bases and at J to 5 bases, leaving 4 bases not matched to a gene. CDR1 is SEHNR and CDR2 is FQNEAQ in the germline V gene (reference sequence). This CDR3 is built from 13 residues. This chain's CDR3 is CASSRTGPTEAFF. CDR3 nucleotides: TGTGCCAGCAGCCGGACAGGGCCAACTGAAGCTTTCTTT.

Details on this clone: Within the sample, other DNA sequences also encode this same CDR3. The rearrangement links TRBV28 to TRBJ1-2, with a possible D match to TRBD1 (5 bases). Per germline, CDR1 MDHEN and CDR2 SYDVKM. This CDR3 comprises 12 residues. V was cut by 3 bases and J by 4 bases, with 6 bases left in between. The CDR3 sequence is CASSFRGYGYTF. CDR3 sequence (DNA): TGTGCCAGCAGTTTTAGGGGCTATGGCTACACCTTC.

V gene TRBV11-2 combines with J gene TRBJ2-7; D uncertain. The germline CDR1 and CDR2 sequences are SGHAT and FQNNGV. This CDR3 has 14 amino acids. Trimming took 6 bases from V and 0 from J, leaving 12 bases between them. DNA for the CDR3: TGTGCCAGCAGGGCAACACTAAACTCCTACGAGCAGTACTTC. Its translation is CASRATLNSYEQYF.

J is TRBJ1-6 and V is TRBV30; no definite D call. Germline V gene sequence: CDR1 GTSNPN, CDR2 SVGIG (reference sequence). The CDR3 is made up of 13 amino acids. Trimming took 1 base from V and 5 from J, leaving 6 bases between them. CDR3 sequence (DNA): TGTGCCTGGAGTGGGGCAGATAATTCACCCCTCCACTTT. Amino acid sequence: CAWSGADNSPLHF.